Reported below is one TCR beta chain. The ends were cut back, 3 bases at V and 5 bases at J, with 13 bases in the middle. The CDR3 contains 14 residues. Germline assignment: CDR1 LNHDA and CDR2 SQIVND (reference sequence). This sample was included in a study of blood T cell repertoires in COVID-19. Authors' processing steps: Amplification with reference gene primers provided the estimates of nucleated cell counts. Here immunoSEQ multiplex PCR was the method, and the copy in TCRdb shows in-frame clones only, minus some. V and J calls and clone size come straight from that table; D and trimming were deduced from the DNA. Here the sample spans about 410,000 clones, 90% being singletons.

The chain links TRBV19 to TRBJ1-2, with D possibly matching TRBD1 (5 bases). The specimen was PBMCs or T cells enriched from blood (not recorded which). The TCR sequence derives from a man aged 18 to 29 who had recovered from COVID-19. CDR3 in amino acids: CASSMFDRPYGYTF. The CDR3, as DNA: TGTGCCAGTAGTATGTTTGACAGACCTTATGGCTACACCTTC. The entire variable domain, with the rest obtained from reference TRBV19 and TRBJ1-2, is as follows: DGGITQSPKYLFRKEGQNVTLSCEQNLNHDAMYWYRQDPGQGLRLIYYSQIVNDFQKGDIAEGYSVSREKKESFPLTVTSAQKNPTAFYLCASSMFDRPYGYTFGSGTRLTVV.